Below, one TCR beta chain is given with its context. Its antigen is unidentified. These data belong to a study of cytomegalovirus exposure and HLA in healthy donors. Notes on the study in general: In a later analysis, at a false discovery rate of 0.05, roughly 17,000 TCR beta sequences were associated with HLA alleles.

The PCR contained 60 Vbeta and 13 Jbeta primers. Measured with immunoSEQ multiplex PCR; TCRdb has only the in-frame clones, and not every one. The top ten clones hold less than 5% of a sample with 150,000 to 200,000 clones, around 83% of them seen once. The clonotype originates from a man aged 50 to 59 in good health and CMV-seropositive. The sequenced sample consisted of PBMCs.

CDR3 sequence: CASSARTSGATYEQYF. Here the CDR3 DNA reads TGCGCCAGCAGCGCCCGGACTAGCGGGGCAACCTACGAGCAGTACTTC. The rearrangement uses TRBV4-1 and TRBJ2-7; 12 nucleotides match TRBD2. There are 16 residues in the CDR3. V shed 5 bases and J 2 bases; nucleotides not matched to a gene: 7. The germline V gene encodes CDR1 MGHRA and CDR2 YSYEKL.